This passage covers 14 T cell receptor beta chains from one sample sequenced in a study of T cell responses to AZD1222 COVID-19 vaccine. Libraries were prepared by immunoSEQ multiplex PCR; TCRdb keeps only in-frame clonotypes and omits some of them. This table holds under 110,000 clones, roughly 84% found once. The source was peripheral blood, collected on day 0 of AZD1222 vaccination. These receptors all stem from an adult in good health.

The gene calls are TRBV18 and TRBJ1-2; possibly TRBD1 for D (5 bases). Germline V gene lookup returns CDR1 KGHSH and CDR2 LQKENI. V shed 1 base and J shed 3 bases, with 9 bases lying between them. There are 14 residues in the CDR3. CDR3 residues: CASSPRGADYGYTF. CDR3 nucleotide sequence: TGTGCCAGCTCACCACGAGGGGCGGACTATGGCTACACCTTC.

The chain employs TRBV29-1 and TRBJ1-4; 11 bases align to TRBD1. V lost 6 bases to trimming and J lost 7 bases; unmatched junction nucleotides: 10. The CDR3 has 15 residues. CDR1 and CDR2 (germline): SQVTM, ANQGSEA. The CDR3 sequence is CSVRRTGGLGEKLFF. The CDR3 region has the DNA TGCAGCGTGCGAAGGACAGGGGGCTTAGGTGAAAAACTGTTTTTT.

The chain couples TRBV3-1 (or the pseudogene TRBV3-2) to TRBJ2-2; 9 nucleotides match TRBD1. The CDR3 is made up of 15 amino acids. The germline gives CDR1 LGHDT, CDR2 YNNKEL (reference sequence). V lost 3 bases, J lost 4 bases, and 3 bases stayed unmatched. CDR3 in amino acids: CASSHTGGGTGELFF. The CDR3 region has the DNA TGTGCCAGCAGCCACACAGGGGGCGGCACCGGGGAGCTGTTTTTT.

The rearrangement links TRBV30 to TRBJ1-2, with 8 bases that match TRBD1. Trimming took 2 bases from V and 4 from J; bases not matched to a gene: 3. From germline, CDR1 is GTSNPN and CDR2 SVGIG (reference sequence). The CDR3 totals 13 residues. The CDR3 region is CAWSRGTGYGYTF. The CDR3 DNA reads TGTGCCTGGAGTCGGGGGACAGGCTATGGCTACACCTTC.

This chain connects TRBV9 to TRBJ2-1, with 10 bases aligning to TRBD2. The V gene end was trimmed by 4 bases and the J gene end by 1 base; junction bases not matched to a gene: 2. The germline CDR1 and CDR2 sequences are SGDLS and YYNGEE. The CDR3 runs to 15 residues. The CDR3 is CASSPAGGSYNEQFF. The DNA of the CDR3 is TGTGCCAGCAGCCCAGCGGGAGGGTCCTACAATGAGCAGTTCTTC.

This clone has just one count. This chain joins TRBV7-9 and TRBJ2-7; D is undetermined. Germline lookup yields CDR1 SEHNR and CDR2 FQNEAQ (reference sequence). V gave up 5 bases and J gave up 0 bases, with 17 bases separating them. There are 16 residues in the CDR3. The CDR3 coding sequence is TGTGCCAGCAGCCAAAAAGTTGGGGTAAGCTCCTACGAGCAGTACTTC. This gives the protein CASSQKVGVSSYEQYF.

The chain recombines TRBV19 with TRBJ1-1, with 9 bases matching TRBD1. The CDR3 is 15 residues long. V lost 5 bases, J lost 3 bases, and 7 bases stayed unmatched. Germline CDR1 LNHDA, CDR2 SQIVND (reference sequence). CDR3 DNA sequence: TGTGCCAGTAGTTCAATGGGACAGGGCGACACTGAAGCTTTCTTT. Protein: CASSSMGQGDTEAFF.

CDR3 residues: CAWRKAGLAGYNEQFF. The DNA for the CDR3 is TGTGCCTGGAGAAAGGCCGGACTAGCGGGCTACAATGAGCAGTTCTTC. The chain combines TRBV30 with TRBJ2-1; 11 positions agree with TRBD2. The CDR3 is 16 amino acids. V lost 3 bases to trimming and J lost 3 bases; unmatched junction nucleotides: 7. The germline CDR1 and CDR2 sequences are GTSNPN and SVGIG (reference sequence).

V gene TRBV30 combines with J gene TRBJ1-6, with 9 bases identical to TRBD1. Per germline, CDR1 GTSNPN and CDR2 SVGIG (reference sequence). The CDR3 is 15 residues long. V gave up 2 bases and J gave up 7 bases; unmatched junction bases: 6. CDR3 in DNA: TGTGCCTGGAGTCAACCGGGACAGGGCAATTCACCCCTCCACTTT. This encodes CAWSQPGQGNSPLHF.

The genes are TRBV30 and TRBJ1-1; no clear D gene. The CDR3 length is 15 residues. Germline values: CDR1 GTSNPN, CDR2 SVGIG (reference sequence). Between the trimmed V and J ends, which lost 0 bases and 1 base, there was a span of 12 bases. CDR3 amino acids: CAWSVSSLTNTEAFF. The CDR3 DNA follows: TGTGCCTGGAGTGTATCGTCCCTGACGAACACTGAAGCTTTCTTT.

The chain has TRBV18 and TRBJ2-3; 8 nucleotides agree with TRBD2. Unmatched junction bases numbered 12, after V lost 4 bases and J lost 6 bases. CDR3 length: 16 amino acids. The germline V gene has CDR1 KGHSH and CDR2 LQKENI. CDR3 bases: TGTGCCAGCTCACTCGGACTAGCAAGCCGGGGGGATACGCAGTATTTT. Encoded protein: CASSLGLASRGDTQYF.

The chain carries TRBV15 and TRBJ2-7; D may be TRBD2 (5 bases). The CDR3 extends over 13 amino acids. The V and J ends lost 2 bases and 7 bases respectively, with 12 bases between them. From germline, CDR1 is LNHNV and CDR2 YYDKDF (reference sequence). CDR3 sequence (DNA): TGTGCCACCAGCAGATCGGAGGACTGGGAGCAGTACTTC. Translated, it gives CATSRSEDWEQYF. The variable domain in full, completed from reference TRBV15 and TRBJ2-7, reads DAMVIQNPRYQVTQFGKPVTLSCSQTLNHNVMYWYQQKSSQAPKLLFHYYDKDFNNEADTPDNFQSRRPNTSFCFLDIRSPGLGDTAMYLCATSRSEDWEQYFGPGTRLTVT.

The chain joins TRBV4-1 to TRBJ2-7; 8 positions agree with TRBD1. The CDR3 is 15 residues long. The germline V gene encodes CDR1 MGHRA and CDR2 YSYEKL. V trimming: 4 bases; J trimming: 5 bases; junction bases outside the gene matches: 10. The CDR3: CASSRNEDRGHEQYF. CDR3 nucleotides: TGCGCCAGCAGCCGGAATGAAGACAGGGGCCACGAGCAGTACTTC.

The rearrangement joins TRBV4-1 to TRBJ1-2; 11 bases are shared with TRBD1. The V and J ends lost 3 bases and 3 bases, in that order; junction bases with no gene match: 3. The CDR3 runs to 15 residues. CDR1 and CDR2 (germline): MGHRA, YSYEKL. The CDR3 nucleotides read TGCGCCAGCAGCCAGGGACAGGGGGGGGACTATGGCTACACCTTC. Amino acids: CASSQGQGGDYGYTF.